A single sample is the source of the 28 T cell receptor beta chains below, sequenced in a study of blood T cell repertoires in COVID-19 (TCRdb year 2020). The library relied on the immunoSEQ multiplex PCR assay. TCRdb took over this immuneACCESS table, retaining in-frame rearrangements with V and J assigned. Such tables are incomplete; in checked studies, under half of the missing clones stem from an unresolved V gene, and the remainder is unexplained. In this sample the table shows tens of thousands of clones, 85% to 95% of which occur a single time. The ten most abundant clones make up over 1.5% of the sample. The sample consisted of peripheral blood. Receptor source: a man aged 60 to 75 with acute or convalescent COVID-19.

The chain couples TRBV11-2 to TRBJ2-1, with TRBD2 matching 10 bases. Per germline, CDR1 SGHAT and CDR2 FQNNGV. The CDR3 spans 14 residues. The J segment lost 12 bases and the V segment lost 1 base, leaving 6 bases of the junction unmatched. CDR3 bases: TGTGCCAGCAGCTTAGGGCCGACTAGCGGGCGGCAGTTCTTC. The encoded protein is CASSLGPTSGRQFF. The entire variable domain, with the rest obtained from reference TRBV11-2 and TRBJ2-1, is as follows: EAGVAQSPRYKIIEKRQSVAFWCNPISGHATLYWYQQILGQGPKLLIQFQNNGVVDDSQLPKDRFSAERLKGVDSTLKIQPAKLEDSAVYLCASSLGPTSGRQFFGPGTRLTVL.

The chain recombines TRBV13 with TRBJ1-1; perhaps TRBD1 as D (5 bases). V was trimmed by 3 bases and J by 0 bases, leaving 5 bases between them. CDR1 and CDR2 from the germline V gene are PRHDT and FYEKMQ (reference sequence). The length of the CDR3 is 13 residues. CDR3 bases: TGTGCCAGCAGCTTGGGGCTGAACACTGAAGCTTTCTTT. Residues: CASSLGLNTEAFF.

The V call is TRBV4-3, the J call TRBJ2-3, with TRBD2 matching 10 bases. J gave up 5 bases and V 1 base, and 12 bases lay outside the gene matches. The length of the CDR3 is 18 residues. Germline V gene lookup returns CDR1 LGHNA and CDR2 YSLEER. The CDR3 nucleotides are TGCGCCAGCAGCCAAGTTCGCTCCGGGACTAGCGTTCGAGATACGCAGTATTTT. It yields the protein CASSQVRSGTSVRDTQYF.

The chain couples TRBV27 to TRBJ1-1; D is uncertain. The CDR3 is made up of 14 amino acids. The V gene lost 0 bases and the J gene lost 1 base, with 6 bases spanning the gap. Per the germline V gene, CDR1 is MNHEY and CDR2 is SMNVEV (reference sequence). The CDR3 spells CASSLSRGNTEAFF. The CDR3 region has the DNA TGTGCCAGCAGTTTATCGCGGGGGAACACTGAAGCTTTCTTT.

The chain carries TRBV11-2 and TRBJ2-1; 8 positions agree with TRBD1. Germline V gene sequence: CDR1 SGHAT, CDR2 FQNNGV. J lost 5 bases, V lost 3 bases, and 3 bases had no gene match. This CDR3 comprises 14 residues. The CDR3 sequence is CASSFWTGHNEQFF. The CDR3 DNA sequence: TGTGCCAGCAGCTTTTGGACAGGGCACAATGAGCAGTTCTTC.

The chain employs TRBV5-5 and TRBJ2-5; TRBD2 aligns across 11 bases. This CDR3 is built from 15 residues. V was clipped by 7 bases and J by 4 bases; unmatched bases: 9. CDR1 is SGHKS and CDR2 is YYEKEE in the germline V gene (reference sequence). The CDR3 loop reads CASGIAGGSGETQYF. CDR3 in DNA: TGTGCCAGCGGTATAGCGGGAGGGTCGGGAGAGACCCAGTACTTC. The full variable domain, its missing parts supplied by reference TRBV5-5 and TRBJ2-5, is DAGVTQSPTHLIKTRGQQVTLRCSPISGHKSVSWYQQVLGQGPQFIFQYYEKEERGRGNFPDRFSARQFPNYSSELNVNALLLGDSALYLCASGIAGGSGETQYFGPGTRLLVL.

V gene TRBV6-5 combines with J gene TRBJ1-1; 9 nucleotides line up with TRBD1. The CDR3 has 13 residues. Germline V gene lookup returns CDR1 MNHEY and CDR2 SVGAGI. Losses at the gene ends were 5 bases for V and 5 bases for J; bases not matched to a gene: 3. CDR3 protein: CASSQQGATEAFF. The CDR3 region has the DNA TGTGCCAGCAGTCAACAGGGGGCGACTGAAGCTTTCTTT.

The gene calls are TRBV7-2 and TRBJ2-1; D ambiguous. The CDR3 consists of 15 residues. Trimming took 3 bases from V and 6 from J, leaving 15 bases between them. Germline V gene data show CDR1 as SGHTA and CDR2 as FQGNSA. CDR3 sequence: CASSLMPVRSNEQFF. CDR3 nucleotides: TGTGCCAGCAGCTTGATGCCCGTCAGATCCAATGAGCAGTTCTTC.

This clone was counted a single time. The V gene is TRBV27, the J gene TRBJ2-1; TRBD2 matches at 11 bases. The junction had 11 bases not matched to a gene; V was cut back by 5 bases and J by 8 bases. The V gene's germline CDR1 is MNHEY and CDR2 SMNVEV (reference sequence). The CDR3 consists of 16 residues. CDR3 coding DNA: TGTGCCAGCAGTCTCCTACTAGCGGGAGAGATCGATGAGCAGTTCTTC. Translation gives CASSLLLAGEIDEQFF.

The rearrangement uses TRBV7-2 and TRBJ2-3, with 9 bases matching TRBD2. Germline V lookup: CDR1 SGHTA, CDR2 FQGNSA. The CDR3 sequence is 15 residues long. V lost 7 bases, J lost 5 bases, and 10 bases stayed unmatched. The CDR3 here is CASNPGGSGRDTQYF. The CDR3 nucleotides read TGTGCCAGCAACCCAGGGGGTAGCGGGAGAGATACGCAGTATTTT.

This clone was recorded once. The gene calls are TRBV18 and TRBJ1-1, with 10 bases aligning to TRBD1. With 5 bases clipped from V and 0 bases from J, the junction kept 9 bases outside the gene matches. The V gene's germline CDR1 is KGHSH and CDR2 LQKENI. The CDR3 has 17 amino acids. For the CDR3, the DNA is TGTGCCAGCTCAAAACTTGGGACAGGGGATATGAACACTGAAGCTTTCTTT. This translates into CASSKLGTGDMNTEAFF.

The chain has TRBV10-3 and TRBJ2-2; no reliable D call. Trimming left V 3 bases short and J 2 bases short, with 10 bases between. The CDR3 is made up of 15 amino acids. Germline CDR1 ENHRY, CDR2 SYGVKD. CDR3 loop: CAISDGVANTGELFF. The CDR3 DNA follows: TGTGCCATCAGTGATGGAGTCGCTAACACCGGGGAGCTGTTTTTT.

V is TRBV21-1 and J is TRBJ2-5; the listed D gene, TRBD2, was not tested against the DNA. TRBV21-1 is annotated as a pseudogene. CDR3 length: 13 amino acids. CDR3 sequence reads: CASTKRGGETQYF. The DNA of the CDR3 is TGTGCCAGCACCAAACGGGGGGGAGAGACCCAGTACTTC.

The chain joins TRBV6-5 to TRBJ2-2; 9 nucleotides line up with TRBD1. The CDR3 has 15 amino acids. Losses at the gene ends were 3 bases for V and 5 bases for J; bases not matched to a gene: 4. Per the germline V gene, CDR1 is MNHEY and CDR2 is SVGAGI. CDR3 loop: CASSYTGTGTGELFF. CDR3 sequence (DNA): TGTGCCAGCAGTTATACCGGGACAGGGACCGGGGAGCTGTTTTTT.

This clone is a singleton in its sample. The rearrangement joins TRBV7-8 to TRBJ2-1, with TRBD2 matching over 10 bases. The CDR3 loop spans 18 amino acids. Germline CDR1 reads SGHVS; CDR2 reads FQNEAQ. Trimming cost V 5 bases and J 0 bases; bases outside gene matches: 10. In DNA form, the CDR3 reads TGTGCCAGCAGCGAAGGACTAGCGGCGTCCCTCTCCTACAATGAGCAGTTCTTC. Translated: CASSEGLAASLSYNEQFF. The whole variable domain, remainder taken from reference TRBV7-8 and TRBJ2-1, is GAGVSQSPRYKVAKRGQDVALRCDPISGHVSLFWYQQALGQGPEFLTYFQNEAQLDKSGLPSDRFFAERPEGSVSTLKIQRTQQEDSAVYLCASSEGLAASLSYNEQFFGPGTRLTVL.

The genes are TRBV28 and TRBJ2-1, with TRBD2 identical over 15 bases. Germline V lookup: CDR1 MDHEN, CDR2 SYDVKM. The CDR3 sequence is 15 residues long. J lost 8 bases, V lost 4 bases, and 3 bases had no gene match. CDR3 nucleotide sequence: TGTGCCAGCAGTTCCGGACTAGCGGGAGGGGATGAGCAGTTCTTC. Its protein product is CASSSGLAGGDEQFF.

The chain couples TRBV9 to TRBJ1-1; TRBD1 matches 7 bases. The CDR3 has 17 amino acids. Germline CDR1 and CDR2: SGDLS and YYNGEE. J gave up 8 bases and V 4 bases, and 20 bases lay outside the gene matches. CDR3 DNA: TGTGCCAGCAGCACCCCCCCAGATGTGGACAGGAGCTCCGAAGCTTTCTTT. Its protein product is CASSTPPDVDRSSEAFF.

The chain recombines TRBV5-5 with TRBJ2-7; D might be TRBD1 (5 bases). Trimming cost V 4 bases and J 0 bases, with 14 bases left between them. The CDR3 has 15 residues. Germline CDR1 and CDR2: SGHKS and YYEKEE (reference sequence). The CDR3 nucleotides read TGTGCCAGCAGCCTAGGGGCCGGTGCCTCCTACGAGCAGTACTTC. Translating gives CASSLGAGASYEQYF.

The genes are TRBV3-1 (or the pseudogene TRBV3-2) and TRBJ2-7, with D tentatively TRBD1 (6 bases). The germline V gene encodes CDR1 LGHDT and CDR2 YNNKEL (reference sequence). The CDR3 has 14 residues. V lost 0 bases and J lost 6, with 12 bases in between. CDR3 in DNA: TGTGCCAGCAGCCAAGATACAGGGTTCAGCGAGCAGTACTTC. Translating gives CASSQDTGFSEQYF.

The gene calls are TRBV5-1 and TRBJ1-1; a possible D gene is TRBD1 (6 bases). V was cut by 4 bases and J by 1 base, with 17 bases left in between. Germline CDR1 is SGHRS and CDR2 is YFSETQ. CDR3 length: 16 amino acids. Here the CDR3 reads CASSITGQYSNTEAFF. In DNA form, the CDR3 reads TGCGCCAGCAGCATCACTGGACAGTACTCGAACACTGAAGCTTTCTTT.

The chain is built from TRBV6-1 and TRBJ2-7, with TRBD2 matching over 8 bases. The CDR3 has 16 amino acids. Per the germline V gene, CDR1 is MNHNS and CDR2 is SASEGT. With V trimmed by 0 bases and J by 4 bases, 8 bases remained unmatched. The CDR3 loop reads CASSEARRGLVYEQYF. CDR3 DNA: TGTGCCAGCAGTGAAGCGCGACGGGGACTAGTTTACGAGCAGTACTTC.

This clone was counted once. This chain joins TRBV9 and TRBJ2-1; 9 nucleotides match TRBD2. The germline CDR1 and CDR2 sequences are SGDLS and YYNGEE. The CDR3 covers 17 residues. V lost 4 bases, J lost 3 bases, and 11 bases stayed unmatched. The CDR3 is CASSTQLAGDFYNEQFF. The CDR3 region has the DNA TGTGCCAGCAGCACCCAGTTAGCGGGAGACTTCTACAATGAGCAGTTCTTC.

V usage is TRBV19 and J usage is TRBJ1-2; the D gene is possibly TRBD1 (6 bases). From germline, CDR1 is LNHDA and CDR2 SQIVND (reference sequence). CDR3 length equals 13 residues. V dropped 4 bases and J dropped 4 bases, with 10 bases sitting between them. CDR3 protein: CASSTGVGYGYTF. As DNA, the CDR3 is TGTGCCAGTAGTACAGGGGTAGGCTATGGCTACACCTTC.

V is TRBV7-2 and J is TRBJ2-3; D perhaps matches TRBD2 (6 bases). V lost 5 bases and J 6 bases, leaving 18 bases between the germline ends. Per germline, CDR1 SGHTA and CDR2 FQGNSA. The CDR3 contains 15 residues. The CDR3 DNA follows: TGTGCCAGCAGCCCCCGGACCTCGGGGGTGGATACGCAGTATTTT. This gives the protein CASSPRTSGVDTQYF.

The rearrangement joins TRBV2 to TRBJ2-2; the match to TRBD1 covers 7 bases. J lost 6 bases, V lost 1 base, and 5 bases had no gene match. CDR3 length equals 15 residues. Germline-derived CDR1 and CDR2 are SNHLY and FYNNEI. The CDR3 here is CASSEGGTVSGELFF. The DNA of the CDR3 is TGTGCCAGCAGTGAAGGAGGGACAGTGTCCGGGGAGCTGTTTTTT. Full variable domain (outside the CDR3, taken from reference TRBV2 and TRBJ2-2): EPEVTQTPSHQVTQMGQEVILRCVPISNHLYFYWYRQILGQKVEFLVSFYNNEISEKSEIFDDQFSVERPDGSNFTLKIRSTKLEDSAMYFCASSEGGTVSGELFFGEGSRLTVL.

This chain connects TRBV29-1 to TRBJ2-3, with 9 bases lining up with TRBD1. From germline, CDR1 is SQVTM and CDR2 ANQGSEA. The CDR3 has 12 amino acids. The V and J ends lost 8 bases and 4 bases, in that order; junction bases with no gene match: 4. In DNA form, the CDR3 reads TGCAGCCTCGGGACAGGGTCAGATACGCAGTATTTT. This translates into CSLGTGSDTQYF.

The rearrangement uses TRBV29-1 and TRBJ2-1, with 9 bases identical to TRBD1. The V gene's germline CDR1 is SQVTM and CDR2 ANQGSEA. Trimming removed 1 base from V and 5 bases from J; junction bases left unmatched: 9. The CDR3 length is 16 residues. CDR3 sequence: CSVEAGTGSYHNEQFF. In DNA form, the CDR3 reads TGCAGCGTTGAAGCGGGGACAGGGTCTTACCACAATGAGCAGTTCTTC.

The chain couples TRBV6-6 to TRBJ2-1; 9 bases agree with TRBD2. The length of the CDR3 is 15 residues. The germline CDR1 and CDR2 sequences are MNHNY and SVGAGI (reference sequence). Germline trimming cut 5 bases from V and 9 bases from J; bases unmatched to any gene: 11. The CDR3 DNA is TGTGCCAGCAGTGGAGCGGGAGGATCACAAAGTGAGCAGTTCTTC. Its protein product is CASSGAGGSQSEQFF.